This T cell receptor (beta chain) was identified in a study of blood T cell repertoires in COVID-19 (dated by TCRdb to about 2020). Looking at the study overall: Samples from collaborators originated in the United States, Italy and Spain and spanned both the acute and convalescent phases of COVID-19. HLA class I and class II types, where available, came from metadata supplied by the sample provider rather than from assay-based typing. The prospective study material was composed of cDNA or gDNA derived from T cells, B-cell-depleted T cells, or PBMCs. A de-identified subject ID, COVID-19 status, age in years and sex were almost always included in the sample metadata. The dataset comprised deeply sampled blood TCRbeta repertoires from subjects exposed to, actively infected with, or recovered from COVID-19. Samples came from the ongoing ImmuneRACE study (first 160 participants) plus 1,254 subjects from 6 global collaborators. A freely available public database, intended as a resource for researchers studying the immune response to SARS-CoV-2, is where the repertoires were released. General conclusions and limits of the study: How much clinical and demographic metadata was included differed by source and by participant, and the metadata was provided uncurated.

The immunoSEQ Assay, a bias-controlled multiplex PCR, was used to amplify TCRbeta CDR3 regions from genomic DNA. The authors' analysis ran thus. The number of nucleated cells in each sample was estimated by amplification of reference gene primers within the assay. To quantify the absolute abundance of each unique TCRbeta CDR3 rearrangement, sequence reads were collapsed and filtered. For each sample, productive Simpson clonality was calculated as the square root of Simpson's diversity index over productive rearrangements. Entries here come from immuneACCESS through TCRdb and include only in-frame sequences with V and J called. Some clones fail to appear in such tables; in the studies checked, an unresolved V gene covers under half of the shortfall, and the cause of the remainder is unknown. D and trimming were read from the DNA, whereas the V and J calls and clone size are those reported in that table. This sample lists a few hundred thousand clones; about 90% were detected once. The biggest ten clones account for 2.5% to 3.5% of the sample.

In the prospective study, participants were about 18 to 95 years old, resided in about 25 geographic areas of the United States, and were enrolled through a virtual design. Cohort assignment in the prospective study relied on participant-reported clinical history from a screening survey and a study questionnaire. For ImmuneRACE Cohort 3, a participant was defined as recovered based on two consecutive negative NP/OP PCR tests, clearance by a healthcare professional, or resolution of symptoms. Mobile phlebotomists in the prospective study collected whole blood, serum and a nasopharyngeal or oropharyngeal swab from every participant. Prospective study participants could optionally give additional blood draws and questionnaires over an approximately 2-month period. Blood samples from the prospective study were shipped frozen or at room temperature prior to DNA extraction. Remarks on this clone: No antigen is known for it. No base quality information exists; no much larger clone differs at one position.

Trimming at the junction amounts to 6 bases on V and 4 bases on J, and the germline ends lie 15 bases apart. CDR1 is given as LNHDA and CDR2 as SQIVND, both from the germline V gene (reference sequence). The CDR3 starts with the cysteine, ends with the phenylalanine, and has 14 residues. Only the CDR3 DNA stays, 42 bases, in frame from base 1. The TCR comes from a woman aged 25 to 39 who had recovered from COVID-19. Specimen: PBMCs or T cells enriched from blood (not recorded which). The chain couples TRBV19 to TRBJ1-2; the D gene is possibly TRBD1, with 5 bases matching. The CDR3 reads CASRSGGVAYGYTF. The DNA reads TGTGCCAGTAGGTCGGGAGGGGTCGCCTATGGCTACACCTTC.